What follows describes a single TCR beta chain. This sample stems from a study of blood T cell repertoires in COVID-19. Study-level background: Samples taken during acute and convalescent COVID-19 were collected in the United States, Italy and Spain. PBMCs, B-cell-depleted T cells, or T cells were the source of the cDNA or gDNA that made up the material.

The CDR3 loop spans 16 amino acids. Looked up from germline, CDR1 is ENHRY and CDR2 is SYGVKD. V lost 11 bases and J 2 bases, leaving 22 bases between the germline ends. Per the study methods: Amplification with reference gene primers provided the estimates of nucleated cell counts. Assay used: immunoSEQ multiplex PCR; TCRdb lists only in-frame clones, some missing. For V, J and clone size, that table is used; D and trimming come from the DNA. The table shows tens of thousands of clones, with more than 80% occurring only once. Sequencing was carried out using peripheral blood. The gene calls are TRBV10-3 and TRBJ2-1; D may be TRBD1 (5 bases). The origin of this receptor is a woman older than 75 with acute or convalescent COVID-19. In DNA, the CDR3 is TGTGCCGCCGCCCGACAGAAAACGGACACCTACAATGAGCAGTTCTTC. Amino acids: CAAARQKTDTYNEQFF.